This TCR beta chain is drawn from a study of OX40 agonist ivuxolimab in advanced cancers. The wider study: Eligibility admitted prior anti-PD-1, anti-PD-L1 or anti-CTLA-4 therapy; 35% to 40% had some. Findings and limits, study-wide: In general, CD8+ T cells held more expanded clones than CD4+ did, on average. Doses of 0.1 to 3.0 mg/kg were accompanied by clonal expansion of CD4+ and CD8+ blood T cells by week 6.

As for this clone: What it binds is not known.

J was trimmed by 5 bases and V by 3 bases; bases with no gene match: 6. Germline-derived CDR1 and CDR2 are LGHNT and FRNRAP. This CDR3 contains 15 residues. Some clones are missing from TCRdb's copy, which holds only in-frame ones; the method was immunoSEQ multiplex PCR. The repertoire holds about 69,000 clones, with around 83% as singletons. Patients with a history of autoimmune disease or on systemic immunosuppression were excluded. This receptor was taken from an adult with an advanced solid tumor such as melanoma, head and neck, liver or kidney cancer. V and J are TRBV12-5 and TRBJ2-1; 8 bases match TRBD2. Sample: CD4+ or CD8+ T cells sorted from blood, taken in a trial of the OX40 agonist ivuxolimab. The CDR3 is CASGFGLAGNNEQFF. The CDR3 nucleotides read TGTGCTAGTGGTTTCGGACTAGCAGGCAACAATGAGCAGTTCTTC. Variable domain in full (rest from reference TRBV12-5 and TRBJ2-1): DARVTQTPRHKVTEMGQEVTMRCQPILGHNTVFWYRQTMMQGLELLAYFRNRAPLDDSGMPKDRFSAEMPDATLATLKIQPSEPRDSAVYFCASGFGLAGNNEQFFGPGTRLTVL.